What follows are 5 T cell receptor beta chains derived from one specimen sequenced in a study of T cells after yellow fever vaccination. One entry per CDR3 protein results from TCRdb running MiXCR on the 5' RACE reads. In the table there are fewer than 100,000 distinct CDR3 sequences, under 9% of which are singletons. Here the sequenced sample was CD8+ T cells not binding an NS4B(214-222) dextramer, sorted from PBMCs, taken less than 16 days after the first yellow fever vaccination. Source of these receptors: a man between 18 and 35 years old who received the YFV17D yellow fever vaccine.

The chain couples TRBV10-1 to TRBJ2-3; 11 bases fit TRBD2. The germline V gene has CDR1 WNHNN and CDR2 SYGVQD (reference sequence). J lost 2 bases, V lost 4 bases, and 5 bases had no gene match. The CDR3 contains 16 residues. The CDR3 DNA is TGCGCCAGCAGTGTGTCTAGCGGGGGGCTCACAGATACGCAGTATTTT. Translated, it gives CASSVSSGGLTDTQYF.

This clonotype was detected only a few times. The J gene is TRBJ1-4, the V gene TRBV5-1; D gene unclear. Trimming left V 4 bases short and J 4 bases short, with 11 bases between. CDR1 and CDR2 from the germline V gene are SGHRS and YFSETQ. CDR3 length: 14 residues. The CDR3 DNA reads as TGCGCCAGCAGCCCCAGACGGCTTAATGAAAAACTGTTTTTT. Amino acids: CASSPRRLNEKLFF.

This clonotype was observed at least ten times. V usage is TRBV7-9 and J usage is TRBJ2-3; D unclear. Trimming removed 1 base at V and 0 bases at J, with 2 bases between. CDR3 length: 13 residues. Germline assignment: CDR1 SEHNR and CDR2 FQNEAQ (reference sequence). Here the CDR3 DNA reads TGTGCCAGCAGCTTAGGCAGCACAGATACGCAGTATTTT. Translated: CASSLGSTDTQYF.

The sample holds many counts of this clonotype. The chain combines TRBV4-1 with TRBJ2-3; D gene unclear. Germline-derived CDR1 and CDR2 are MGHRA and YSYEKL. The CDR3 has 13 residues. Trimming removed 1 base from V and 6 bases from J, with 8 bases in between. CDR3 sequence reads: CASSQVVRDTQYF. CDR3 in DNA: TGCGCCAGCAGCCAAGTGGTGAGGGATACGCAGTATTTT.

This CDR3 is CASSRGGAHDEQFF. CDR3 coding DNA: TGTGCCAGCAGCCGCGGGGGGGCCCACGATGAGCAGTTCTTC. This sequence joins TRBV7-8 and TRBJ2-1; 9 bases map to TRBD2. The CDR3 runs 14 residues. Trimming removed 5 bases from V and 8 bases from J; junction bases left unmatched: 7. Germline V gives CDR1 SGHVS, CDR2 FQNEAQ. Full variable domain (missing parts from reference TRBV7-8 and TRBJ2-1): GAGVSQSPRYKVAKRGQDVALRCDPISGHVSLFWYQQALGQGPEFLTYFQNEAQLDKSGLPSDRFFAERPEGSVSTLKIQRTQQEDSAVYLCASSRGGAHDEQFFGPGTRLTVL.